Below, 9 T cell receptor beta chains from the same sample are listed, as sequenced in a study of cytomegalovirus exposure and HLA in healthy donors. The primer mix had 60 Vbeta and 13 Jbeta primers. Sequencing was performed with immunoSEQ multiplex PCR; in TCRdb, only in-frame clones are kept and a portion is missing. The sample carries some 120,000 clones, 75% to 90% recorded once. The sample consisted of PBMCs. These receptors originate from a man between 35 and 55 years old in good health and CMV-seronegative.

The chain has TRBV28 and TRBJ2-1; 7 positions match TRBD2. J lost 5 bases, V lost 7 bases, and 14 bases had no gene match. The CDR3 contains 16 residues. From germline, CDR1 is MDHEN and CDR2 SYDVKM. The CDR3 coding sequence is TGTGCCAGCACCCATCAGCGTCCGGGGAGGGACAATGAGCAGTTCTTC. Its translation is CASTHQRPGRDNEQFF.

The gene calls are TRBV9 and TRBJ1-1, with 7 bases identical to TRBD1. The CDR3 spans 15 residues. In germline, CDR1 is SGDLS, CDR2 YYNGEE. The ends lost 3 bases at V and 3 bases at J; junction bases unmatched: 8. CDR3 coding DNA: TGTGCCAGCAGCGGCCGACAGGGTAGCGACACTGAAGCTTTCTTT. It specifies CASSGRQGSDTEAFF.

Concerning this clone: A read error may produce the germline difference seen at one junction end. This chain uses TRBV5-1 with TRBJ1-5; 9 bases line up with TRBD1. CDR3 length: 15 amino acids. CDR1 and CDR2 (germline): SGHRS, YFSETQ. This chain's CDR3 is CDSSAGTGFNQPQHF. CDR3 nucleotides: TGCGACAGCAGCGCCGGGACAGGGTTCAATCAGCCCCAGCATTTT.

The V gene is TRBV28, the J gene TRBJ2-7; D perhaps matches TRBD2 (7 bases). This CDR3 has 15 residues. The ends were cut back, 1 base at V and 1 base at J, with 11 bases in the middle. Germline V gene data show CDR1 as MDHEN and CDR2 as SYDVKM. The CDR3 region has the DNA TGTGCCAGCAGTTTATACGGGGGGCCTTCCTACGAGCAGTACTTC. Protein: CASSLYGGPSYEQYF.

The genes are TRBV10-2 and TRBJ2-7, with unresolved D. The CDR3 length is 12 residues. Germline V lookup: CDR1 WSHSY, CDR2 SAAADI. V lost 6 bases and J 8 bases, leaving 14 bases between the germline ends. This CDR3 is CASSFESLQQYF. CDR3 sequence (DNA): TGCGCCAGCAGCTTTGAGAGTCTCCAGCAGTACTTC.

The CDR3 spells CASSEGPNQPQHF. In DNA, the CDR3 is TGTGCCAGCAGTGAGGGGCCCAATCAGCCCCAGCATTTT. V is TRBV6-1 and J is TRBJ1-5; weak D call: TRBD1 (5 bases). Trimming removed 3 bases at V and 3 bases at J, with 6 bases between. CDR3 size: 13 residues. Germline loops: CDR1 MNHNS, CDR2 SASEGT.

The chain carries TRBV30 and TRBJ2-1; D is possibly TRBD2 (6 bases). Trimming cost V 4 bases and J 7 bases, with 20 bases left between them. The germline V gene has CDR1 GTSNPN and CDR2 SVGIG (reference sequence). This CDR3 has 15 amino acids. CDR3: CAWTPGTGARNEQFF. The CDR3 DNA follows: TGTGCCTGGACCCCCGGAACGGGAGCGCGGAATGAGCAGTTCTTC.

This rearrangement joins TRBV12-5 to TRBJ2-2, with a possible D match to TRBD1 (6 bases). This CDR3 has 16 residues. Between the trimmed V and J ends, which lost 3 bases and 7 bases, there was a span of 18 bases. CDR1 and CDR2 (germline): LGHNT, FRNRAP. The chain's CDR3 is CASGFWTAEDGGELFF. CDR3 nucleotide sequence: TGTGCTAGTGGTTTCTGGACAGCCGAGGATGGCGGGGAGCTGTTTTTT. The variable domain in full, with the rest retrieved from reference TRBV12-5 and TRBJ2-2, is DARVTQTPRHKVTEMGQEVTMRCQPILGHNTVFWYRQTMMQGLELLAYFRNRAPLDDSGMPKDRFSAEMPDATLATLKIQPSEPRDSAVYFCASGFWTAEDGGELFFGEGSRLTVL.

The rearrangement uses TRBV19 and TRBJ2-5; 11 bases are shared with TRBD2. Losses at the gene ends were 6 bases for V and 2 bases for J; bases not matched to a gene: 5. Per the germline V gene, CDR1 is LNHDA and CDR2 is SQIVND (reference sequence). The CDR3 loop spans 15 amino acids. CDR3 DNA: TGTGCCAGTAGGCTAGCGGGAGGAGGGCAAGAGACCCAGTACTTC. Protein sequence: CASRLAGGGQETQYF.